The 11 T cell receptor beta chains given below trace back to one sample, sequenced in a study of T cell responses to AZD1222 COVID-19 vaccine. This table comes from immunoSEQ multiplex PCR, and its TCRdb copy is limited to in-frame clones, with some not included. This sample has 100,000 to 150,000 clones, with around 90% found just once. The sample consisted of peripheral blood, taken on day 0 of AZD1222 vaccination. The receptor set was obtained from an adult in good health.

In its sample, this clone was seen once. The rearrangement uses TRBV19 and TRBJ1-5; tentatively, D is TRBD1 (5 bases). The CDR3 is made up of 12 amino acids. The V gene lost 10 bases and the J gene lost 5 bases, with 12 bases spanning the gap. Germline assignment: CDR1 LNHDA and CDR2 SQIVND (reference sequence). The chain's CDR3 is CATRGPDQPQHF. CDR3 sequence (DNA): TGTGCCACCCGGGGCCCGGATCAGCCCCAGCATTTT.

The CDR3 spells CASSLDPLSYGYTF. CDR3 in DNA: TGTGCCAGCAGCCTAGACCCGCTAAGCTATGGCTACACCTTC. The V call is TRBV7-3, the J call TRBJ1-2; no firm D call. The germline gives CDR1 SGHTA, CDR2 FQGTGA. V dropped 5 bases and J dropped 4 bases, with 14 bases sitting between them. The CDR3 runs to 14 residues.

V usage is TRBV9 and J usage is TRBJ2-1; no clear D. The CDR3 runs to 16 residues. V was cut by 0 bases and J by 4 bases, with 14 bases left in between. Per germline, CDR1 SGDLS and CDR2 YYNGEE. CDR3 in amino acids: CASSVESHNLYNEQFF. The CDR3 DNA sequence: TGTGCCAGCAGCGTAGAGTCCCACAACTTGTACAATGAGCAGTTCTTC. The entire variable domain, with the rest obtained from reference TRBV9 and TRBJ2-1, is as follows: DSGVTQTPKHLITATGQRVTLRCSPRSGDLSVYWYQQSLDQGLQFLIQYYNGEERAKGNILERFSAQQFPDLHSELNLSSLELGDSALYFCASSVESHNLYNEQFFGPGTRLTVL.

This chain joins TRBV19 and TRBJ2-5; 9 nucleotides match TRBD1. V trimming: 5 bases; J trimming: 3 bases; junction bases outside the gene matches: 4. Germline V CDR1 and CDR2: LNHDA, SQIVND (reference sequence). The CDR3 runs 14 residues. The DNA of the CDR3 is TGTGCCAGTAGTGTCGACAGGGGGGAAGAGACCCAGTACTTC. Translated: CASSVDRGEETQYF.

The chain has TRBV29-1 and TRBJ1-5; possibly TRBD1 for D (6 bases). Germline V gene lookup returns CDR1 SQVTM and CDR2 ANQGSEA. CDR3 length equals 12 residues. The V end was cut by 5 bases, the J end by 4 bases, with 9 bases between. The CDR3 loop is CSVITGNQPQHF. The DNA for the CDR3 is TGCAGCGTTATTACAGGGAATCAGCCCCAGCATTTT.

The rearrangement links TRBV5-4 to TRBJ1-4; tentatively, D is TRBD1 (6 bases). The V and J ends lost 0 bases and 4 bases respectively, with 13 bases between them. CDR3 length equals 16 residues. The germline CDR1 and CDR2 sequences are SGHNT and YYREEE (reference sequence). This CDR3 is CASSLGGRTDNEKLFF. In DNA form, the CDR3 reads TGTGCCAGCAGCTTGGGTGGGCGGACAGATAATGAAAAACTGTTTTTT.

This chain joins TRBV9 and TRBJ2-5, with a weak D call TRBD2 (6 bases). V gave up 0 bases and J gave up 2 bases, with 11 bases separating them. Germline CDR1 is SGDLS and CDR2 is YYNGEE. The CDR3 covers 15 residues. The CDR3 DNA follows: TGTGCCAGCAGCGTAGGTGTCGGACTACAAGAGACCCAGTACTTC. Translation gives CASSVGVGLQETQYF.

The rearrangement links TRBV3-1 (or the pseudogene TRBV3-2) to TRBJ1-3; no reliable D call. The CDR3 totals 13 residues. The germline gives CDR1 LGHDT, CDR2 YNNKEL (reference sequence). V was cut by 2 bases and J by 4 bases, with 6 bases left in between. The CDR3 is CASSQQPGNTIYF. DNA for the CDR3: TGTGCCAGCAGCCAACAACCGGGAAACACCATATATTTT.

The chain links TRBV6-1 to TRBJ2-3; perhaps TRBD2 as D (5 bases). Deletions cut 2 bases from V and 7 bases from J, with 16 bases between. From germline, CDR1 is MNHNS and CDR2 SASEGT. CDR3 size: 15 residues. The chain's CDR3 is CASSEPSRGTNTQYF. In DNA form, the CDR3 reads TGTGCCAGCAGTGAACCGTCCCGGGGAACTAATACGCAGTATTTT.

The table lists this clone with a count of one. The chain is built from TRBV13 and TRBJ1-6, with D unclear. Per germline, CDR1 PRHDT and CDR2 FYEKMQ (reference sequence). Trimming pared 7 bases from V and 7 bases from J, leaving 14 bases between. This CDR3 comprises 14 residues. CDR3 amino acids: CASILRLENSPLHF. The CDR3 nucleotides are TGTGCCAGCATCCTGAGGCTCGAAAATTCACCCCTCCACTTT.

This chain joins TRBV12-3 or TRBV12-4 and TRBJ1-5, with D uncertain. The CDR3 has 12 amino acids. The V end was cut by 5 bases, the J end by 4 bases, with 6 bases between. CDR3 in DNA: TGTGCCAGCAGTACCGCGAATCAGCCCCAGCATTTT. Protein: CASSTANQPQHF.